This TCR beta chain was recorded in a study of ipilimumab plus nivolumab after autologous stem cell transplantation. Across the whole study: Median doses per patient: roughly five ipilimumab, about eight nivolumab. DLBCL patients had primary refractory or relapsed disease. Study-level findings and limits: Authors suggest TCR repertoire, Treg phenotype and gut microbiota support further study.

In the case of this clone: No antigen is known for it.

From germline, CDR1 is MNHEY and CDR2 SMNVEV (reference sequence). J lost 6 bases, V lost 5 bases, and 9 bases had no gene match. The CDR3 extends over 15 amino acids. The protocol was immunoSEQ multiplex PCR, while the TCRdb copy is restricted to in-frame clones and leaves out a portion. Of 20,000 to 25,000 clones listed, 77% are singletons. Checkpoint therapy with ipilimumab 1 mg/kg began 14 to 28 days after transplant. The V gene is TRBV27, the J gene TRBJ2-7; 11 nucleotides line up with TRBD1. This specimen was PBMCs, taken in a trial of ipilimumab plus nivolumab as post-transplant consolidation. The TCR originated in a male donor with diffuse large B-cell lymphoma. This CDR3 reads CASSEYGTGGREQYF. CDR3 DNA sequence: TGTGCCAGCAGTGAGTATGGGACAGGGGGTCGCGAGCAGTACTTC.